This T cell receptor beta chain comes out of a study of shared clonotypes between healthy human individuals. Libraries were prepared by immunoSEQ multiplex PCR; TCRdb keeps only in-frame clonotypes and omits some of them. The top ten clones hold 0.1% to 0.15% of a sample with 2 million to 2.5 million clones, about 95% of them seen once. The CDR3 covers 16 residues. The trim removed 1 base at V and 4 bases at J, leaving 6 bases unmatched. Germline V CDR1 and CDR2: MGHRA, YSYEKL. The sample consisted of naive CD4+ T cells sorted from blood. The sample's subset: CD45RA+ positively selected. This chain joins TRBV4-1 and TRBJ2-5; 10 bases map to TRBD1. The receptor was isolated from a man aged 18 to 30 in good health. The CDR3: CASSQGDRGVGETQYF. DNA of the CDR3: TGCGCCAGCAGCCAAGGGGACAGGGGAGTTGGAGAGACCCAGTACTTC.